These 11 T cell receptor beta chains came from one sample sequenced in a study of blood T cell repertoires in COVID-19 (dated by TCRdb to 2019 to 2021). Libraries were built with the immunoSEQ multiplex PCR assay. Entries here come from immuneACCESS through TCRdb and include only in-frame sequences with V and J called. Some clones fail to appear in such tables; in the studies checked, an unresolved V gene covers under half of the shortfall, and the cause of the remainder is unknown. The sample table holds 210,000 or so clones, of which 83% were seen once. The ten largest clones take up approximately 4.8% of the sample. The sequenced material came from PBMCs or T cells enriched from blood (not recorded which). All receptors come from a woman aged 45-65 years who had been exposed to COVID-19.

The CDR3 spells CASSPERQGLGTDTQYF. The DNA of the CDR3 is TGTGCCAGCTCACCTGAGAGACAGGGTTTGGGCACAGATACGCAGTATTTT. The J gene is TRBJ2-3, the V gene TRBV18; 7 bases are a match to TRBD1. In germline, CDR1 is KGHSH, CDR2 LQKENI. This CDR3 is 17 amino acids long. V lost 3 bases, J lost 1 base, and 10 bases stayed unmatched.

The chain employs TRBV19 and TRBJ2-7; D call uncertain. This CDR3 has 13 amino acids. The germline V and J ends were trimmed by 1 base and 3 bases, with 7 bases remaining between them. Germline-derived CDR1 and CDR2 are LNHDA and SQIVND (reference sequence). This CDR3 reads CASSIVSGYEQYF. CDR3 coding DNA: TGTGCCAGTAGTATAGTTTCAGGCTACGAGCAGTACTTC.

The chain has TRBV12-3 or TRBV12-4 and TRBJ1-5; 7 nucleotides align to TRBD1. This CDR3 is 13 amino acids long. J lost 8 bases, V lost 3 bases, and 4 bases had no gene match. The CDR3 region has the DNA TGTGCCAGCAGTTTCTCAGGGGGAAAGCCCCAGCATTTT. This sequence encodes CASSFSGGKPQHF.

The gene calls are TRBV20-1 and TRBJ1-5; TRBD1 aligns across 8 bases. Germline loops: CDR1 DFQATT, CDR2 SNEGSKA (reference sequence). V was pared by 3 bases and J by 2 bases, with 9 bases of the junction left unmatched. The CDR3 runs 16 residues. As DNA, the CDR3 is TGCAGTGCTAGTGACCGGACAGGGTGGCGCAATCAGCCCCAGCATTTT. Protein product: CSASDRTGWRNQPQHF.

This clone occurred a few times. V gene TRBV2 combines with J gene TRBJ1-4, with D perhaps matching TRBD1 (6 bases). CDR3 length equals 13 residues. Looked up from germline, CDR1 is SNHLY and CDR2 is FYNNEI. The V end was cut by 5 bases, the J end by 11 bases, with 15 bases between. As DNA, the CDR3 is TGTGCCAGCAGTACGAAACAGGGATGGAAACTGTTTTTT. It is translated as CASSTKQGWKLFF.

The CDR3 sequence is CASSTDTGNQPQHF. In DNA form, the CDR3 reads TGTGCCAGCTCAACGGACACGGGCAATCAGCCCCAGCATTTT. This rearrangement joins TRBV18 to TRBJ1-5, with D possibly TRBD1 on 5 matching bases. The CDR3 consists of 14 residues. Trimming shortened V by 5 bases and J by 2 bases, and 10 bases separated the two germline ends. The V gene's germline CDR1 is KGHSH and CDR2 LQKENI.

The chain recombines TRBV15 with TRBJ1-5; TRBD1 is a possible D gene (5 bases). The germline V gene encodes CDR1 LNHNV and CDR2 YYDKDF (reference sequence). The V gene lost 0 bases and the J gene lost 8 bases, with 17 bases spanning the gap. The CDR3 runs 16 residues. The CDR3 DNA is TGTGCCACCAGCAGAGATTGGGGTGAGAAGGGGAAGCCCCAGCATTTT. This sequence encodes CATSRDWGEKGKPQHF.

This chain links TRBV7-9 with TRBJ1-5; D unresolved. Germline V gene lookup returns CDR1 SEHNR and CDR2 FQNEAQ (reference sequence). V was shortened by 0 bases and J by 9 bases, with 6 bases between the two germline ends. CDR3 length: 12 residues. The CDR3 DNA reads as TGTGCCAGCAGCTTAGCCGCAGGGCCCCAGCATTTT. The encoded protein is CASSLAAGPQHF.

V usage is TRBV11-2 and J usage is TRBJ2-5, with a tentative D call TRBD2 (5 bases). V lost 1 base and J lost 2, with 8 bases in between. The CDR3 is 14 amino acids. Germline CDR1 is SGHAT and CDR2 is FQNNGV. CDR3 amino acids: CASSLAGRQETQYF. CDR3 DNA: TGTGCCAGCAGCTTAGCGGGGAGACAAGAGACCCAGTACTTC.

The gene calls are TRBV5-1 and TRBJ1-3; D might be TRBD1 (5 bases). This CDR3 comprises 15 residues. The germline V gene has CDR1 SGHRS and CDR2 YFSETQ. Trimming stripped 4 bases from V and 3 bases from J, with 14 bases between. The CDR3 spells CASSREGSFGNTIYF. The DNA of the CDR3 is TGCGCCAGCAGCCGGGAGGGGTCATTTGGAAACACCATATATTTT.

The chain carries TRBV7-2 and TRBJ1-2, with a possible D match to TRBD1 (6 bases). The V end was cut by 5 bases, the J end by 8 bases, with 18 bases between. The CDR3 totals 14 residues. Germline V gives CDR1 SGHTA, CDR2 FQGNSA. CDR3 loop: CASSSTGLLPGYTF. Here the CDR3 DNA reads TGTGCCAGCAGCAGCACAGGGCTCCTCCCGGGCTACACCTTC.